One sample yielded the 13 T cell receptor beta chains listed below, sequenced in a study of T cell responses to AZD1222 COVID-19 vaccine. Measured with immunoSEQ multiplex PCR; TCRdb has only the in-frame clones, and not every one. This sample yields under 170,000 clones, of which around 90% are seen a single time; about 3.3% belongs to the top ten. Material: peripheral blood, obtained 28 days after the second AZD1222 dose. All receptors come from an adult who received the AZD1222 COVID-19 vaccine.

The chain links TRBV19 to TRBJ1-2; D unresolved. CDR1 and CDR2 (germline): LNHDA, SQIVND (reference sequence). V was clipped by 7 bases and J by 6 bases, with 27 bases between them. The CDR3 totals 17 residues. DNA of the CDR3: TGTGCCAGTAATAAGCCGGGCCTACACTTCCAAGGTGATGGCTACACCTTC. The encoded protein is CASNKPGLHFQGDGYTF. Together with reference TRBV19 and TRBJ1-2, the CDR3 gives the full variable domain: DGGITQSPKYLFRKEGQNVTLSCEQNLNHDAMYWYRQDPGQGLRLIYYSQIVNDFQKGDIAEGYSVSREKKESFPLTVTSAQKNPTAFYLCASNKPGLHFQGDGYTFGSGTRLTVV.

The chain uses TRBV7-9 and TRBJ2-2; tentative D call: TRBD1 (5 bases). Trimming cost V 5 bases and J 4 bases, with 14 bases left between them. Germline V gene sequence: CDR1 SEHNR, CDR2 FQNEAQ (reference sequence). The CDR3 totals 15 residues. CDR3 sequence (DNA): TGTGCCAGCAGCCACGGACACCGGAGCACCGGGGAGCTGTTTTTT. This encodes CASSHGHRSTGELFF.

The V gene is TRBV11-2, the J gene TRBJ2-7, with 7 nucleotides matching TRBD1. V lost 3 bases to trimming and J lost 6 bases; unmatched junction nucleotides: 8. The CDR3 spans 14 residues. CDR1 is SGHAT, CDR2 FQNNGV, per germline. The CDR3 loop is CASSFLRQGPEQYF. The CDR3 region has the DNA TGTGCCAGCAGCTTTTTACGACAGGGCCCCGAGCAGTACTTC.

The rearrangement joins TRBV6-5 to TRBJ1-2, with 8 bases identical to TRBD1. CDR1 MNHEY and CDR2 SVGAGI come from the germline V gene. This CDR3 is 11 amino acids long. Losses at the gene ends were 10 bases for V and 7 bases for J; bases not matched to a gene: 5. CDR3 nucleotides: TGTGCCATTGGACAGGGAGGTGGCTACACCTTC. Encoded protein: CAIGQGGGYTF.

CDR3 in DNA: TGTGCCAGCAGCCTTACCTTTCTTAACTATGGCTACACCTTC. This codes for CASSLTFLNYGYTF. The chain links TRBV7-9 to TRBJ1-2; D call uncertain. V was shortened by 5 bases and J by 1 base, with 11 bases between the two germline ends. This CDR3 is built from 14 residues. The germline V gene encodes CDR1 SEHNR and CDR2 FQNEAQ (reference sequence).

The rearrangement uses TRBV27 and TRBJ2-2; TRBD2 aligns across 10 bases. V was pared by 3 bases and J by 6 bases, with 4 bases of the junction left unmatched. Germline V gene data show CDR1 as MNHEY and CDR2 as SMNVEV (reference sequence). The CDR3 has 15 residues. CDR3 sequence (DNA): TGTGCCAGCAGTTTCCTAGCGGGAGCCCCCGGGGAGCTGTTTTTT. Protein: CASSFLAGAPGELFF.

The chain uses TRBV9 and TRBJ2-1; D not certain. This CDR3 has 15 residues. V was pared by 0 bases and J by 0 bases, with 7 bases between. The germline V gene has CDR1 SGDLS and CDR2 YYNGEE. The CDR3 DNA reads TGTGCCAGCAGCGTAGATGGGAACTCCTACAATGAGCAGTTCTTC. Amino acid sequence: CASSVDGNSYNEQFF.

V and J are TRBV18 and TRBJ2-3; TRBD1 aligns across 9 bases. Germline CDR1 is KGHSH and CDR2 is LQKENI. V lost 3 bases to trimming and J lost 3 bases; unmatched junction nucleotides: 1. The CDR3 loop spans 14 amino acids. The CDR3 coding sequence is TGTGCCAGCTCACCGGACAGGGGAACAGATACGCAGTATTTT. Translated: CASSPDRGTDTQYF.

V is TRBV6-2 or TRBV6-3 and J is TRBJ2-3; 7 nucleotides match TRBD2. The CDR3 has 15 residues. Trimming removed 5 bases from V and 0 bases from J; junction bases left unmatched: 5. Germline V gene lookup returns CDR1 MNHEY and CDR2 SVGEGT. For the CDR3, the DNA is TGTGCCAGCAGTCACAGCGGGATCAGCACAGATACGCAGTATTTT. Translating it yields CASSHSGISTDTQYF.

This chain links TRBV18 with TRBJ1-2, with TRBD1 as a possible D gene (5 bases). CDR3 length: 15 residues. Germline lookup yields CDR1 KGHSH and CDR2 LQKENI. The germline V and J ends were trimmed by 3 bases and 6 bases, with 17 bases remaining between them. DNA of the CDR3: TGTGCCAGCTCACCGAAGGACCTAAAAGGGGATGGCTACACCTTC. Its protein is CASSPKDLKGDGYTF.

The chain couples TRBV29-1 to TRBJ1-2; possibly TRBD1 for D (5 bases). This CDR3 is built from 14 residues. V was shortened by 4 bases and J by 7 bases, with 19 bases between the two germline ends. CDR1 and CDR2 (germline): SQVTM, ANQGSEA. In DNA form, the CDR3 reads TGCAGCGTTGTGAAGGGGCAGGGCGGTAGTGGCTACACCTTC. Amino acids: CSVVKGQGGSGYTF.

The chain has TRBV5-1 and TRBJ2-5; no firm D call. The germline CDR1 and CDR2 sequences are SGHRS and YFSETQ. The CDR3 is 11 amino acids. V shed 8 bases and J shed 4 bases, with 9 bases lying between them. CDR3 loop: CASAVAETQYF. In nucleotides, the CDR3 is TGCGCCAGTGCTGTTGCAGAGACCCAGTACTTC.

The V gene is TRBV2, the J gene TRBJ2-6, with 9 nucleotides matching TRBD1. The germline CDR1 and CDR2 sequences are SNHLY and FYNNEI. The CDR3 contains 19 residues. Trimming at V came to 2 bases and at J to 0 bases, leaving 8 bases not matched to a gene. The CDR3: CASSETGGVSDSGANVLTF. CDR3 DNA sequence: TGTGCCAGCAGTGAAACAGGGGGCGTATCAGACTCTGGGGCCAACGTCCTGACTTTC.